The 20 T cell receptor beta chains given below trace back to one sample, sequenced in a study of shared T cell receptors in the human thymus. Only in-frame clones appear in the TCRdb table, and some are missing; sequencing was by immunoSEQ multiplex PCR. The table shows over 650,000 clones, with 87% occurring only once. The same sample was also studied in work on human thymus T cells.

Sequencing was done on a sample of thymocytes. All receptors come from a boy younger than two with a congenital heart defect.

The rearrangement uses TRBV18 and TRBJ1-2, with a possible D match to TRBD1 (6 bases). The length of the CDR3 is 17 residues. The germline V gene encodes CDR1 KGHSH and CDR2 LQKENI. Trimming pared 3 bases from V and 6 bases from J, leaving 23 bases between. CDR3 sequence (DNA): TGTGCCAGCTCACCGCCCCCCAATACGGGACACAACGATGGCTACACCTTC. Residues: CASSPPPNTGHNDGYTF.

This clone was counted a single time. The DNA for the CDR3 is TGTGCCAGCAGCCACACCGGACTAGCGGGGGGGCTGTACGAGCAGTACTTC. Encoded protein: CASSHTGLAGGLYEQYF. This chain uses TRBV5-6 with TRBJ2-7; 15 bases map to TRBD2. V lost 4 bases, J lost 4 bases, and 9 bases stayed unmatched. This CDR3 is built from 17 residues. Germline CDR1 reads SGHDT; CDR2 reads YYEEEE.

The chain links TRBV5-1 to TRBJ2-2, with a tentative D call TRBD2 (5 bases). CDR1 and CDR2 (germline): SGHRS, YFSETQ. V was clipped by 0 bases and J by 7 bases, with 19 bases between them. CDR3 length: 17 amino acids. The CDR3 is CASSLALIVACNGELFF. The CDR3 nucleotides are TGCGCCAGCAGCTTGGCCTTAATCGTAGCGTGTAACGGGGAGCTGTTTTTT.

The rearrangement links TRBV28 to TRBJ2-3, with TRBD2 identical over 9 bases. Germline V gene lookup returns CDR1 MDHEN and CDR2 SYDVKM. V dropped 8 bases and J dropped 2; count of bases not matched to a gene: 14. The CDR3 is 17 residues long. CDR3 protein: CASSWFGREGTTDTQYF. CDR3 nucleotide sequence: TGTGCCAGCTCGTGGTTTGGGCGGGAGGGAACCACAGATACGCAGTATTTT.

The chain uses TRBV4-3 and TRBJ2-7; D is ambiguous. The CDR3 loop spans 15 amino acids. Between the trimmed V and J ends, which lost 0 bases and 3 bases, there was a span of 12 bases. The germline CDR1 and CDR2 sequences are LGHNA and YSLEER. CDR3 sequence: CASSQDRSYFYEQYF. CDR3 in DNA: TGCGCCAGCAGCCAAGACAGGTCCTACTTCTACGAGCAGTACTTC.

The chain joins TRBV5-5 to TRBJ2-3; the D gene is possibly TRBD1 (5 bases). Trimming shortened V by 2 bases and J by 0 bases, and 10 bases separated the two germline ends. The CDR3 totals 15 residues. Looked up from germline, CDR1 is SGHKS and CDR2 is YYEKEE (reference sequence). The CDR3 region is CASSLTRQSTDTQYF. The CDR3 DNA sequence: TGTGCCAGCAGCTTAACCAGACAGAGCACAGATACGCAGTATTTT.

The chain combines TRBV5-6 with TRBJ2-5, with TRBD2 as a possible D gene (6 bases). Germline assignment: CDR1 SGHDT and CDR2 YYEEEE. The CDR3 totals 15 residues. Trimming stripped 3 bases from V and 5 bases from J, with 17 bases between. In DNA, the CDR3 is TGTGCCAGCAGCTCCCCGGGACTGAGCGGGGAGACCCAGTACTTC. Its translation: CASSSPGLSGETQYF.

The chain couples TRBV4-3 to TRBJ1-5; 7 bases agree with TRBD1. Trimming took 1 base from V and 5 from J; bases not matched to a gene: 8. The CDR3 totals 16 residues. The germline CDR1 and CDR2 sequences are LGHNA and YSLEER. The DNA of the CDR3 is TGCGCCAGCAGCCAAGGGGTGGCAGGGGGTTATCAGCCCCAGCATTTT. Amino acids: CASSQGVAGGYQPQHF.

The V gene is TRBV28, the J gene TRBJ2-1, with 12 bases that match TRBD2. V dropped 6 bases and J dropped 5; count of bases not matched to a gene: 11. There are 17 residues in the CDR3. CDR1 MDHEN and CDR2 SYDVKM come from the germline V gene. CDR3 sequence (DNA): TGTGCCAGCAGATCTAGACTAGCGGGAGCGGTAGACAATGAGCAGTTCTTC. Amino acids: CASRSRLAGAVDNEQFF.

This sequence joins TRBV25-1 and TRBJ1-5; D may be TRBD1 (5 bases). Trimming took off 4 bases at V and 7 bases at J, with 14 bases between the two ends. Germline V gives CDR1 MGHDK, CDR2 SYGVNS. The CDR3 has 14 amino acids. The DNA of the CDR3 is TGTGCCAGCAGTGCGACAGAGGCGGGACAGCCCCAGCATTTT. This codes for CASSATEAGQPQHF.

CDR3 bases: TGTGCCAGCAGACCTCGGGACGGACAGGTCCAAAATTCACCCCTCCACTTT. Its translation: CASRPRDGQVQNSPLHF. V is TRBV7-8 and J is TRBJ1-6, with 7 bases matching TRBD1. Trimming cost V 6 bases and J 7 bases; bases outside gene matches: 15. The CDR3 totals 17 residues. Germline V gene sequence: CDR1 SGHVS, CDR2 FQNEAQ.

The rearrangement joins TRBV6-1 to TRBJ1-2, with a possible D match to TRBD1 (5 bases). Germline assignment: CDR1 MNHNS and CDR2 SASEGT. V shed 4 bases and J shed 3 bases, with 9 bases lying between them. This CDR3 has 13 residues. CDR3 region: CASSVSTDYGYTF. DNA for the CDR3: TGTGCCAGCAGTGTGTCGACAGACTATGGCTACACCTTC.

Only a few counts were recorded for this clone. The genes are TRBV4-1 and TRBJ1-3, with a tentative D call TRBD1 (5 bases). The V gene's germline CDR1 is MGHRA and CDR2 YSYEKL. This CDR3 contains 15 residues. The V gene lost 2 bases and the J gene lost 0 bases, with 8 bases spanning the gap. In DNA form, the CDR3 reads TGCGCCAGCAGCCAACAGGGTGGCTCTGGAAACACCATATATTTT. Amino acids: CASSQQGGSGNTIYF.

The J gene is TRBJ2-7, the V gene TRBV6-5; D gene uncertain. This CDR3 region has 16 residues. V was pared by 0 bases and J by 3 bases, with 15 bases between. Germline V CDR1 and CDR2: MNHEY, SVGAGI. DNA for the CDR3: TGTGCCAGCAGTTACTCTGGAGAGGCCCCCTTCTACGAGCAGTACTTC. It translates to CASSYSGEAPFYEQYF.

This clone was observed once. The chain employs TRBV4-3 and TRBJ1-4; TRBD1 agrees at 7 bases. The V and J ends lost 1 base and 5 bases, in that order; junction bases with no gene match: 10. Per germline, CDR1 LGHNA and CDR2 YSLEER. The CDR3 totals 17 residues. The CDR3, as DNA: TGCGCCAGCAGCCAAGGAAACCGGGACAGCATAAATGAAAAACTGTTTTTT. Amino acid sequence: CASSQGNRDSINEKLFF.

The CDR3 reads CASSTDRAGANVLTF. CDR3 DNA sequence: TGTGCCAGCAGCACCGACAGGGCTGGGGCCAACGTCCTGACTTTC. The genes are TRBV7-2 and TRBJ2-6; 7 bases agree with TRBD1. This CDR3 contains 15 residues. CDR1 and CDR2 (germline): SGHTA, FQGNSA. The V and J ends lost 5 bases and 2 bases, in that order; junction bases with no gene match: 3. Based on the CDR3 plus reference TRBV7-2 and TRBJ2-6, the full variable domain is GAGVSQSPSNKVTEKGKDVELRCDPISGHTALYWYRQSLGQGLEFLIYFQGNSAPDKSGLPSDRFSAERTGGSVSTLTIQRTQQEDSAVYLCASSTDRAGANVLTFGAGSRLTVL.

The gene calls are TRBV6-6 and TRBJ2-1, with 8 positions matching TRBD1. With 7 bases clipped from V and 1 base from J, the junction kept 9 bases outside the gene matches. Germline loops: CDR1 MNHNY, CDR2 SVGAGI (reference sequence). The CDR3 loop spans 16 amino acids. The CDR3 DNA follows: TGTGCCAGCAATAAAAGACAGGGGATATCCTACAATGAGCAGTTCTTC. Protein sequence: CASNKRQGISYNEQFF.

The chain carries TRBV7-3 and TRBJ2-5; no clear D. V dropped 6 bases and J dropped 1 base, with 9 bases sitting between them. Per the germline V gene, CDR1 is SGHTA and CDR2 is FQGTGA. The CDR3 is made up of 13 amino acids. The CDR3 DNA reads TGTGCCAGCAGGTTTAACAGCCAAGAGACCCAGTACTTC. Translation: CASRFNSQETQYF.

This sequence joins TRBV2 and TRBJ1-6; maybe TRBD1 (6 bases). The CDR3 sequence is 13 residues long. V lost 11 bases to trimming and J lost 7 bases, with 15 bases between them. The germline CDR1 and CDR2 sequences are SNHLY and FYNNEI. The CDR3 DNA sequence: TGTGCCGCACGGACAGAGGGCAATTCACCCCTCCACTTT. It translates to CAARTEGNSPLHF.

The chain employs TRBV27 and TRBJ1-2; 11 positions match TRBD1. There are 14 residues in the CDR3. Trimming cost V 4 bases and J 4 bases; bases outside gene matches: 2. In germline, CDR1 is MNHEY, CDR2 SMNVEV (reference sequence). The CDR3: CASSWTGGSYGYTF. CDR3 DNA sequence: TGTGCCAGCAGTTGGACAGGGGGCTCCTATGGCTACACCTTC.